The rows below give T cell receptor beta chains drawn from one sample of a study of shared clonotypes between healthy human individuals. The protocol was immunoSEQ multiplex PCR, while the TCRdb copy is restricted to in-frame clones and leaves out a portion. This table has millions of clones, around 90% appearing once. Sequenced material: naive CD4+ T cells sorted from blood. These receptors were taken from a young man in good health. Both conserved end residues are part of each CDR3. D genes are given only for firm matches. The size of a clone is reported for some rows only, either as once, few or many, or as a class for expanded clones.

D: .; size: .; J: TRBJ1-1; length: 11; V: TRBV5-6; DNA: TGTGCCAGCAGCTTGGCTGGTGAAGCTTTCTTT; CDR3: CASSLAGEAFF
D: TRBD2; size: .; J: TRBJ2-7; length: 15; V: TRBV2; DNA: TGTGCCAGCAGTGAAGTGACTAGCGGGAGGAACGAGCAGTACTTC; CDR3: CASSEVTSGRNEQYF
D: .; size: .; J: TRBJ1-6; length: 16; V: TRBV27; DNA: TGTGCCAGCAGTTCCATGAGGACGGACTATAATTCACCCCTCCACTTT; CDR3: CASSSMRTDYNSPLHF
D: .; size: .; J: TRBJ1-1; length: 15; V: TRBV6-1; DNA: TGTGCCAGCAGCAATACAGGGTTGGGGAACACTGAAGCTTTCTTT; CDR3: CASSNTGLGNTEAFF
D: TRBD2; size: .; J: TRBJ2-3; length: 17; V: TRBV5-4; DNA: TGTGCCAGCAGCGGAGGGACTAGCGGGAGTACAACAGATACGCAGTATTTT; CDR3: CASSGGTSGSTTDTQYF
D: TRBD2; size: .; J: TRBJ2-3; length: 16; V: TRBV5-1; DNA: TGCGCCAGCAGCTTGGGAGCGGGAGGGCCTCCAGATACGCAGTATTTT; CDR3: CASSLGAGGPPDTQYF
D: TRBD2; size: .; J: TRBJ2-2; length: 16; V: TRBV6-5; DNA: TGTGCCAGCAGTTGGTTAGCGGGAGCAGGCACCGGGGAGCTGTTTTTT; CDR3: CASSWLAGAGTGELFF
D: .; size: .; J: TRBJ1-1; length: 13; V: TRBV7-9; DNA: TGTGCCAGCAGCTTAGTCAGGGACACTGAAGCTTTCTTT; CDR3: CASSLVRDTEAFF
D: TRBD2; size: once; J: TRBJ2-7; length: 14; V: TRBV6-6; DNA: TGTGCCAGCAGTTGGACTAGCGGGAGCTACGAGCAGTACTTC; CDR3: CASSWTSGSYEQYF
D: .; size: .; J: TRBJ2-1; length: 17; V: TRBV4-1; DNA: TGCGCCAGCAGCCAAGAACCTTTAGCGAATGTGTACAATGAGCAGTTCTTC; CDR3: CASSQEPLANVYNEQFF
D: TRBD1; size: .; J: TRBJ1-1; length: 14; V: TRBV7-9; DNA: TGTGCCAGCAGCTCTGGACAGGTGAACACTGAAGCTTTCTTT; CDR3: CASSSGQVNTEAFF
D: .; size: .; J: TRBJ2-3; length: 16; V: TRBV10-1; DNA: TGCGCCAGCAGTGAGTCCGGCAGGGCGAGCACAGATACGCAGTATTTT; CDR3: CASSESGRASTDTQYF
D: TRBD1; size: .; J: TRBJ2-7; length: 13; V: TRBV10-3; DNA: TGTGCCAACCGACAGGGAGTCACCTACGAGCAGTACTTC; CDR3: CANRQGVTYEQYF
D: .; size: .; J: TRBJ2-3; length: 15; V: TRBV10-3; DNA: TGTGCCATCAGTGAGGACAGGAAACTTTCGGATACGCAGTATTTT; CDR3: CAISEDRKLSDTQYF
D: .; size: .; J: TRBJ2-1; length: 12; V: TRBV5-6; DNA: TGTGCCAGCACCAATGGGTGGGATGAGCAGTTCTTC; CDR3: CASTNGWDEQFF
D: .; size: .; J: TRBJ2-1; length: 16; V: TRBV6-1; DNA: TGTGCCAGCAGTGAAAGGCCATATAGCTCCTACAATGAGCAGTTCTTC; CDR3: CASSERPYSSYNEQFF
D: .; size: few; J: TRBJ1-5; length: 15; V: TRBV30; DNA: TGTGCCTGGAGTGTACTAGGAGGCGGCAATCAGCCCCAGCATTTT; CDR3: CAWSVLGGGNQPQHF
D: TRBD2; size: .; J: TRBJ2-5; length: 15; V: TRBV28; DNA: TGTGCCAGCAGGGGCACGAGCGGGGGTACGGAGACCCAGTACTTC; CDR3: CASRGTSGGTETQYF
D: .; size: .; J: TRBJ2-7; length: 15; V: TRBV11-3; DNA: TGTGCCAGCAGCCCAAACGCGGCAAGCTCCTACGAGCAGTACTTC; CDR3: CASSPNAASSYEQYF
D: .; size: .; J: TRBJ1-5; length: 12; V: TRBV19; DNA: TGTGCCAGTAGTATGTCCGGTTGGGCCCAGCATTTT; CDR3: CASSMSGWAQHF
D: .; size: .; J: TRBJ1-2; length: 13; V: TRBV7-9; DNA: TGTGCCAGCAGCTTTGGCTCCGTCCCTGGCTACACCTTC; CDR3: CASSFGSVPGYTF
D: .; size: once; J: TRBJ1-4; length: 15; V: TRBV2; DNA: TGTGCCAGCAGTGAAGACAGGATTTATAATGAAAAACTGTTTTTT; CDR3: CASSEDRIYNEKLFF
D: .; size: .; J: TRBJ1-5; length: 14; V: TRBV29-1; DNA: TGCAGCGTGCGCCTAGGGGGTGGCAATCAGCCCCAGCATTTT; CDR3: CSVRLGGGNQPQHF
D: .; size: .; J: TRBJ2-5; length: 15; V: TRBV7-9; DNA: TGTGCCAGCAGCTTAAGGACGGCGACCAGAGAGACCCAGTACTTC; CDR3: CASSLRTATRETQYF
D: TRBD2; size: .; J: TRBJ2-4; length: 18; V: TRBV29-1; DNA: TGCAGCGTTGACTACTTTAGCGGGAGAAGGGGAGCCAAAAACATTCAGTACTTC; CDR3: CSVDYFSGRRGAKNIQYF
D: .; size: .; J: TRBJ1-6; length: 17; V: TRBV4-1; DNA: TGCGCCAGCAGCCAAGAACCCCCGGGACAAAGGGACTCACCCCTCCACTTT; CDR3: CASSQEPPGQRDSPLHF